The present T cell receptor beta chain was sequenced within a study of CD8 T cells in Susac syndrome (dated by TCRdb to the late 2010s). Background for the entire study: The study used repertoire sequencing to test whether antigen drove CD8+ T cell activation and differentiation in Susac syndrome. The investigation overall reported the following: The study acknowledged that relatively few individuals were included in the TCR sequencing and HLA analysis.

Peripheral blood CD8+ and CD4+ T cells from healthy donors, Susac syndrome patients and multiple sclerosis patients were profiled by high-throughput TCR beta sequencing. The multiple sclerosis controls were treatment-naive patients who had stable or active relapsing-remitting disease and met the revised McDonald criteria. Bulk CD8+ and CD4+ T cells were purified by magnetic negative isolation, whereas CD8+ TEMRA cells were enriched by FACS. Blood was collected in EDTA tubes and processed within 24 hours, with PBMCs isolated through density gradient centrifugation. PBMCs intended for TCR sequencing were cryopreserved in liquid nitrogen and were subsequently thawed in a 37 degrees C water bath. The sorted or isolated CD4+, CD8+ and CD8+ TEMRA cells reached a purity of at least 90%. With regard to this clonotype: No cognate antigen has been identified for it. Base qualities are not recorded, but no much larger clone differs from it by a single base.

V has 7 bases trimmed and J has 2 bases trimmed; junction bases matching no gene number 8. CDR1 and CDR2, looked up from the germline V gene (reference sequence), are MNHEY and SMNVEV. The CDR3 runs 15 amino acids, cysteine and phenylalanine included. The read is trimmed to its CDR3 DNA, 45 bases read in frame from base 1. RNA was extracted using the RNeasy kit, and roughly 0.5 to 1 microgram was reverse transcribed with random hexamers. The immunoSEQ multiplex PCR assay, covering 54 Vbeta and 13 Jbeta segments, was used to amplify TCR beta CDR3 regions. PCR amplification bias was corrected by using a synthetic template baseline for primer optimization and computational correction. In the authors' own workflow: Only productive sequences were kept, with reads annotated to V, D and J genes according to IMGT and analyzed in immunoSEQ Analyzer. To calculate clonality, Shannon entropy was normalized by log2 of the number of productive unique sequences and then subtracted from one. For each patient and control, public and private clones were evaluated within the 100 most prevalent clones. Susac-specific clones were defined as absent from healthy and MS cohorts, roughly 1,100 published viral clones and other ImmuneACCESS disease sequences. TCRdb itself trimmed the public reads at Q25 with fastp, ran MiXCR and retained productive beta chains. Rows merge per CDR3 protein into single entries with the most common DNA and genes. These V and J calls rely on TCRdb rather than the paper's analysis. The sample contains approximately 270,000 distinct CDR3 sequences, 93% of them found a single time. Together, the top ten hold 0.065% to 0.075% of the sample.

In this chain, TRBV27 is recombined with TRBJ2-3, with 8 bases in between that match TRBD2. Sequenced sample: CD4+ T cells from PBMCs. The TCR was taken from a human donor with multiple sclerosis. For the CDR3, the sequence is CASTLAAGATDTQYF. In nucleotides, the sequence is TGTGCCAGCACCCTAGCAGCGGGAGCCACAGATACGCAGTATTTT.